The 7 T cell receptor beta chains reported below all come from one sample, sequenced in a study of blood T cells in healthy people across ages. A J-beta primer mix and a sample-barcoded 5' primer were used in a second PCR of roughly 6 to 12 cycles. TCRdb re-derived calls from the 5' RACE reads in MiXCR, one entry per CDR3 protein. The sample contains around 850,000 distinct CDR3 sequences, 35% to 40% of which appear only once. What was sequenced was blood. The source of these receptors is a man between 18 and 29 years old in good health.

This chain joins TRBV2 and TRBJ2-7; D possibly uses TRBD1 or TRBD2 (5 bases each). There are 14 residues in the CDR3. The V gene's germline CDR1 is SNHLY and CDR2 FYNNEI. Deletions cut 4 bases from V and 7 bases from J, with 17 bases between. DNA of the CDR3: TGTGCCAGCAGTGTCCGGGACGGGTACAATGAGCAGTACTTC. Translated: CASSVRDGYNEQYF.

The rearrangement links TRBV12-3 or TRBV12-4 to TRBJ1-1; TRBD1 might be the D (6 bases). V lost 2 bases to trimming and J lost 2 bases, with 15 bases between them. This CDR3 is built from 16 residues. The CDR3 reads CASSLITGTSNTEAFF. The CDR3 coding sequence is TGTGCCAGCAGTTTAATTACCGGGACATCCAACACTGAAGCTTTCTTT.

This clonotype occurred a few times. The chain uses TRBV20-1 and TRBJ2-5; 10 positions agree with TRBD2. CDR1 and CDR2 (germline): DFQATT, SNEGSKA (reference sequence). V gave up 2 bases and J gave up 11 bases; unmatched junction bases: 11. The CDR3 loop spans 14 amino acids. CDR3 coding DNA: TGCAGTGCTAGACCCCTAGCGGGGGACAATGAGCAGTACTTC. Amino acids: CSARPLAGDNEQYF.

The table lists this clonotype with a count of one. The germline gene is not matched at one end of the junction; a read error may be the cause. The V gene is TRBV14, the J gene TRBJ1-2; D perhaps matches TRBD1 (5 bases). Germline V gene sequence: CDR1 SGHDN, CDR2 FVKESK. The CDR3 is made up of 14 amino acids. Written as DNA, the CDR3 is TGTGTCAGCAGCCAAGTTCCCGACAGCTATGGCTACACCTTC. As protein: CVSSQVPDSYGYTF.

The chain couples TRBV12-3 or TRBV12-4 to TRBJ2-2, with D possibly matching TRBD1 (6 bases). The length of the CDR3 is 15 residues. V was shortened by 4 bases and J by 4 bases, with 13 bases between the two germline ends. CDR3: CASSSRRGFTGELFF. The CDR3, as DNA: TGTGCCAGCAGTTCCCGCAGGGGTTTCACCGGGGAGCTGTTTTTT.

This clonotype has just a few counts. The genes are TRBV5-1 and TRBJ2-5; 9 bases align to TRBD1. This CDR3 is 15 amino acids long. Germline V gene sequence: CDR1 SGHRS, CDR2 YFSETQ. With 0 bases clipped from V and 2 bases from J, the junction kept 2 bases outside the gene matches. This CDR3 reads CASSLATGGQETQYF. In DNA form, the CDR3 reads TGCGCCAGCAGCTTGGCGACAGGGGGACAAGAGACCCAGTACTTC.

CDR3 nucleotides: TGCGCCAGCAGGAGCGGGGGCCAACTAAGCACAGATACGCAGTATTTT. This codes for CASRSGGQLSTDTQYF. The chain joins TRBV5-1 to TRBJ2-3, with 8 bases lining up with TRBD2. CDR1 is SGHRS and CDR2 is YFSETQ in the germline V gene. This CDR3 contains 16 residues. Trimming cost V 5 bases and J 0 bases; bases outside gene matches: 8.